This T cell receptor (beta chain) was sequenced in a study of early T cells in non-severe SARS-CoV-2 infection. TCRdb independently ran MiXCR on the 5' RACE reads; one entry per CDR3 protein. The sample has about 80,000 distinct CDR3 sequences; approximately 12% are singletons. V was clipped by 0 bases and J by 9 bases, with 11 bases between them. The CDR3 has 13 amino acids. Germline CDR1 is LGHDT and CDR2 is YNNKEL (reference sequence). V and J are TRBV3-1 and TRBJ2-5; D is unclear. The specimen sequenced was whole blood. This clonotype originated in an adult who was a healthcare worker with PCR-confirmed SARS-CoV-2 infection or an uninfected control (not recorded which). As DNA, the CDR3 is TGTGCCAGCAGCCAAGATTTCCTTATGGCCCAGTACTTC. Amino acids: CASSQDFLMAQYF.